This is a list of T cell receptor beta chains from one sample in a study of blood T cell repertoires in COVID-19. TCRdb keeps only in-frame clones here, not all; method: immunoSEQ multiplex PCR. The repertoire consists of about 170,000 clones, with 80% to 90% occurring once and the leading ten covering about 8%. What was sequenced was peripheral blood. All receptors derive from a man aged 40-50 years who had recovered from COVID-19. Each CDR3 is given without its conserved first and last residue. Fields, in order: clone size, V gene, J gene, CDR3 protein. Part of the rows lack a size; the others show once, few, many or a class for expanded clones.

clone_size: NA
v_call: TRBV18
j_call: TRBJ2-3
cdr3_aa: ASSSQDRRVDTQY

clone_size: few
v_call: TRBV21-1
j_call: TRBJ2-3
cdr3_aa: ASSRRGQVGDTQY

clone_size: few
v_call: TRBV6-6
j_call: TRBJ2-2
cdr3_aa: ASIRGGYTGELF

clone_size: NA
v_call: TRBV7-2
j_call: TRBJ1-1
cdr3_aa: ASSFRVGNTEAF

clone_size: NA
v_call: TRBV4-1
j_call: TRBJ2-5
cdr3_aa: ASSQWGLAGGETQY

clone_size: few
v_call: TRBV7-9
j_call: TRBJ1-6
cdr3_aa: ASSRRTLDSPLH

clone_size: NA
v_call: TRBV29-1
j_call: TRBJ1-2
cdr3_aa: SVEAGSGGYT

clone_size: NA
v_call: TRBV10-2
j_call: TRBJ2-7
cdr3_aa: ASSPDCCGFYEQY

clone_size: NA
v_call: TRBV11-3
j_call: TRBJ2-7
cdr3_aa: ASSEWAGSYEQY

clone_size: NA
v_call: TRBV27
j_call: TRBJ1-6
cdr3_aa: ASSFPGTPLH

clone_size: NA
v_call: TRBV13
j_call: TRBJ2-5
cdr3_aa: ASRADREETQY

clone_size: NA
v_call: TRBV6-5
j_call: TRBJ2-1
cdr3_aa: ASSSAGYEQF

clone_size: NA
v_call: TRBV5-5
j_call: TRBJ2-7
cdr3_aa: ASSPDSVTYEQY

clone_size: once
v_call: TRBV5-6
j_call: TRBJ2-5
cdr3_aa: ASSLVGVIQETQY

clone_size: NA
v_call: TRBV7-2
j_call: TRBJ2-1
cdr3_aa: ASSDRGDEQF

clone_size: NA
v_call: TRBV5-4
j_call: TRBJ2-5
cdr3_aa: ASSWGLGETQY

clone_size: NA
v_call: TRBV15
j_call: TRBJ2-1
cdr3_aa: ATSRDRGHNEQF

clone_size: NA
v_call: TRBV6-2/TRBV6-3
j_call: TRBJ1-6
cdr3_aa: ASRYRGLSPLH

clone_size: NA
v_call: TRBV29-1
j_call: TRBJ2-3
cdr3_aa: SVERLAGLATDTQY

clone_size: NA
v_call: TRBV11-3
j_call: TRBJ1-1
cdr3_aa: ASSFTGKGTEAF

clone_size: NA
v_call: TRBV4-3
j_call: TRBJ2-1
cdr3_aa: ASSPLRRGGSHNEQF

clone_size: NA
v_call: TRBV30
j_call: TRBJ1-3
cdr3_aa: AWSDDRRGGGNTIY

clone_size: NA
v_call: TRBV18
j_call: TRBJ2-5
cdr3_aa: ASSPNRLAGGWETQY

clone_size: NA
v_call: TRBV10-3
j_call: TRBJ2-7
cdr3_aa: AISQTSGPNEQY

clone_size: NA
v_call: TRBV7-2
j_call: TRBJ2-3
cdr3_aa: ASSPNLAGISTDTQY

clone_size: NA
v_call: TRBV11-3
j_call: TRBJ2-3
cdr3_aa: ASNYLGGTDTQY

clone_size: NA
v_call: TRBV9
j_call: TRBJ2-1
cdr3_aa: ASSVEPGLAGVHEQF

clone_size: NA
v_call: TRBV9
j_call: TRBJ2-1
cdr3_aa: ASSSEITGIGQF

clone_size: NA
v_call: TRBV7-3
j_call: TRBJ2-1
cdr3_aa: ASSSELGRSYNEQF

clone_size: NA
v_call: TRBV29-1
j_call: TRBJ1-1
cdr3_aa: SVQVMNTEAF

clone_size: NA
v_call: TRBV7-2
j_call: TRBJ2-3
cdr3_aa: ASSRRLAGGPSTDTQY

clone_size: NA
v_call: TRBV9
j_call: TRBJ2-3
cdr3_aa: ASSPPAGGYTDTQY

clone_size: once
v_call: TRBV30
j_call: TRBJ1-4
cdr3_aa: AWGSGHEEKLF

clone_size: once
v_call: TRBV27
j_call: TRBJ1-5
cdr3_aa: ATRGGISNQPQH

clone_size: NA
v_call: TRBV6-5
j_call: TRBJ1-5
cdr3_aa: ASGGGSQPQH

clone_size: NA
v_call: TRBV4-3
j_call: TRBJ2-2
cdr3_aa: ASSRDGGNTGELF

clone_size: NA
v_call: TRBV9
j_call: TRBJ2-2
cdr3_aa: ASSGASGRAPGELF

clone_size: once
v_call: TRBV9
j_call: TRBJ1-1
cdr3_aa: ASSVGTGASAF

clone_size: NA
v_call: TRBV11-1
j_call: TRBJ2-5
cdr3_aa: ASSLGSGRRGETQY

clone_size: NA
v_call: TRBV28
j_call: TRBJ1-4
cdr3_aa: ASSSGQGGREKLF

clone_size: NA
v_call: TRBV6-2/TRBV6-3
j_call: TRBJ2-7
cdr3_aa: ASSYSGRNNYEQY

clone_size: NA
v_call: TRBV24-1
j_call: TRBJ2-5
cdr3_aa: ATRPQGARETQY

clone_size: NA
v_call: TRBV18
j_call: TRBJ2-6
cdr3_aa: ASSPPSPVGANVLT

clone_size: NA
v_call: TRBV5-6
j_call: TRBJ2-5
cdr3_aa: ASFSSEWGSGETQY

clone_size: NA
v_call: TRBV23-1
j_call: TRBJ2-7
cdr3_aa: ASSLRQSEQY

clone_size: NA
v_call: TRBV23-1
j_call: TRBJ1-1
cdr3_aa: ASSQSVEQKAF

clone_size: once
v_call: TRBV4-1
j_call: TRBJ2-3
cdr3_aa: ASSHPQGTGPTDTQY

clone_size: NA
v_call: TRBV27
j_call: TRBJ2-5
cdr3_aa: AISGGAGETQY

clone_size: NA
v_call: TRBV14
j_call: TRBJ1-4
cdr3_aa: ASRQGGGEKLF

clone_size: NA
v_call: TRBV6-5
j_call: TRBJ2-3
cdr3_aa: ASRDRVSDTQY

clone_size: NA
v_call: TRBV29-1
j_call: TRBJ1-2
cdr3_aa: SVSGGISYGYT

clone_size: NA
v_call: TRBV6-2/TRBV6-3
j_call: TRBJ2-1
cdr3_aa: ASSTPSGSFNEQF

clone_size: NA
v_call: TRBV7-9
j_call: TRBJ2-7
cdr3_aa: ASSRDIWEQY

clone_size: NA
v_call: TRBV30
j_call: TRBJ1-1
cdr3_aa: AWFSGRALTEAF

clone_size: NA
v_call: TRBV7-2
j_call: TRBJ2-3
cdr3_aa: ASSFLGRSTDTQY